Sequencing of this T cell receptor (beta chain) was carried out in a study of identical twins. Whole-study findings and limits: Within monozygotic twins, out-of-frame TCR alpha sharing was underestimated by the models. Beta clonotypes that were abundant in cord blood contained fewer insertions, a pattern absent from memory repertoires.

Germline V CDR1 and CDR2: SQVTM, ANQGSEA. V lost 5 bases, J lost 9 bases, and 13 bases stayed unmatched. The CDR3 length is 15 residues. This clonotype was recorded at least ten times. The antigen is undetermined. With no exceptions, donors were healthy Caucasians. Unique molecular identifiers were in the cDNA, with template-switch universal primer binding. Each CDR3 protein gets one entry after TCRdb re-called the 5' RACE reads with MiXCR. The sample contains roughly 710,000 distinct CDR3 sequences, around 6% of which appear only once. The TCR was taken from a man between 18 and 29 years old in good health. The sample comprised naive T cells sorted from blood. The chain uses TRBV29-1 and TRBJ2-1; 10 bases are a match to TRBD2. In DNA, the CDR3 is TGCAGCGTTTTGGAGGGACTAGCGCGCCAAGTTGAGCAGTTCTTC. Protein product: CSVLEGLARQVEQFF.